The 23 T cell receptor beta chains below were found in one sample sequenced in a study of PD-L1 blockade in urothelial cancer. The table came from immunoSEQ multiplex PCR; TCRdb's copy has only in-frame clones and leaves some out. This repertoire shows more than 40,000 clones, 83% found once; its top ten account for less than 15%. Time point described: peripheral blood 6 weeks after treatment start. The material sequenced was PBMCs, taken around atezolizumab (anti-PD-L1) treatment. Receptor source: a man aged 60-69 years with urothelial cancer.

This chain joins TRBV5-5 and TRBJ1-2; TRBD1 might be the D (5 bases). Trimming stripped 2 bases from V and 3 bases from J, with 11 bases between. Per the germline V gene, CDR1 is SGHKS and CDR2 is YYEKEE (reference sequence). This CDR3 contains 14 residues. DNA for the CDR3: TGTGCCAGCAGCTTAAGGGGATGGGACTATGGCTACACCTTC. As protein: CASSLRGWDYGYTF.

As DNA, the CDR3 is TGCGCCAGCAGCCTACGCACAGGGGGCGAGTATGGCTACACCTTC. It encodes CASSLRTGGEYGYTF. The rearrangement joins TRBV5-1 to TRBJ1-2; 9 bases fit TRBD1. The CDR3 has 15 amino acids. Per the germline V gene, CDR1 is SGHRS and CDR2 is YFSETQ. V trimming: 4 bases; J trimming: 5 bases; junction bases outside the gene matches: 9.

The table lists this clone with a few counts. V gene TRBV19 combines with J gene TRBJ1-4, with a possible D match to TRBD1 (6 bases). The CDR3 sequence is 15 residues long. The germline V gene encodes CDR1 LNHDA and CDR2 SQIVND (reference sequence). V gave up 6 bases and J gave up 8 bases, with 19 bases separating them. The CDR3 coding sequence is TGTGCCAGTAGCCGTCAACAGGGTGCGAACGAAAAACTGTTTTTT. Its protein is CASSRQQGANEKLFF.

This rearrangement joins TRBV2 to TRBJ1-6; unclear D gene. CDR3 length: 14 amino acids. Germline V lookup: CDR1 SNHLY, CDR2 FYNNEI. Trimming pared 3 bases from V and 7 bases from J, leaving 10 bases between. CDR3 residues: CASSEMGGNSPLHF. The CDR3 nucleotides read TGTGCCAGCAGTGAGATGGGAGGCAATTCACCCCTCCACTTT.

The chain is built from TRBV28 and TRBJ2-5; D perhaps matches TRBD2 (6 bases). This CDR3 has 14 residues. V lost 7 bases and J lost 7, with 19 bases in between. CDR1 MDHEN and CDR2 SYDVKM come from the germline V gene. The CDR3 spells CASTKGASEPTQYF. CDR3 sequence (DNA): TGTGCCAGCACCAAAGGTGCTAGCGAGCCGACCCAGTACTTC.

For this clone: Other DNA sequences from this sample encode an identical CDR3 as well. V and J are TRBV6-1 and TRBJ1-5; D is ambiguous. The CDR3 has 12 residues. Germline-derived CDR1 and CDR2 are MNHNS and SASEGT. The V end was cut by 9 bases, the J end by 3 bases, with 9 bases between. The CDR3 spells CASSKYNQPQHF. The CDR3 bases are TGTGCCAGTAGTAAATACAATCAGCCCCAGCATTTT.

This clone was detected only a few times. This chain joins TRBV6-1 and TRBJ2-7; D is perhaps TRBD2 (6 bases). This CDR3 region has 14 residues. V shed 9 bases and J shed 5 bases, with 20 bases lying between them. The V gene's germline CDR1 is MNHNS and CDR2 SASEGT. Here the CDR3 reads CASRTIGGSHEQYF. CDR3 nucleotide sequence: TGTGCCAGTCGGACGATCGGAGGGTCCCACGAGCAGTACTTC.

This chain connects TRBV19 to TRBJ1-5, with 8 bases matching TRBD1. Germline V gives CDR1 LNHDA, CDR2 SQIVND (reference sequence). The length of the CDR3 is 15 residues. Trimming took 8 bases from V and 1 from J; bases not matched to a gene: 7. The CDR3 sequence: CASHSGGKSNQPQHF. CDR3 nucleotide sequence: TGTGCCAGTCACTCAGGGGGCAAGAGCAATCAGCCCCAGCATTTT.

The V and J genes are TRBV5-4 and TRBJ2-2; TRBD1 might be the D (6 bases). V lost 3 bases to trimming and J lost 6 bases, with 12 bases between them. CDR3 length equals 14 residues. CDR1 is SGHNT and CDR2 is YYREEE in the germline V gene (reference sequence). Written as DNA, the CDR3 is TGTGCCAGCAGCTATACTACAGGGTCCGGGGAGCTGTTTTTT. Amino acids: CASSYTTGSGELFF.

The chain recombines TRBV19 with TRBJ2-1; TRBD1 matches 8 bases. The CDR3 sequence is 15 residues long. Trimming cost V 6 bases and J 7 bases; bases outside gene matches: 11. The V gene's germline CDR1 is LNHDA and CDR2 SQIVND (reference sequence). The CDR3 loop reads CASRPLWTGSNEQFF. CDR3 in DNA: TGTGCCAGTAGGCCCCTATGGACAGGGTCGAATGAGCAGTTCTTC.

The rearrangement links TRBV5-6 to TRBJ2-3; 8 bases agree with TRBD2. Unmatched junction bases numbered 15, after V lost 4 bases and J lost 8 bases. The CDR3 has 16 residues. Germline CDR1 SGHDT, CDR2 YYEEEE. Here the CDR3 DNA reads TGTGCCAGCAGCCCCGGACTAGCCGGTGCCCAGATTACGCAGTATTTT. Amino acid sequence: CASSPGLAGAQITQYF.

The chain employs TRBV19 and TRBJ2-7; 9 bases map to TRBD1. The CDR3 is 15 residues long. The germline V gene encodes CDR1 LNHDA and CDR2 SQIVND (reference sequence). With V trimmed by 0 bases and J by 5 bases, 5 bases remained unmatched. The CDR3 protein is CASSIERTGVDEQYF. The DNA of the CDR3 is TGTGCCAGTAGTATAGAACGGACAGGGGTGGACGAGCAGTACTTC.

The genes are TRBV5-5 and TRBJ2-7; 7 nucleotides align to TRBD1. V shed 0 bases, J shed 4 bases, and the junction held 10 bases outside the gene matches. Germline CDR1 is SGHKS and CDR2 is YYEKEE (reference sequence). This CDR3 is 16 amino acids long. The DNA for the CDR3 is TGTGCCAGCAGCTTGGCTCGACAGGGATTGAGTTACGAGCAGTACTTC. Its translation: CASSLARQGLSYEQYF.

A single count supports this clone. The V gene is TRBV7-9, the J gene TRBJ2-5; possibly TRBD1 for D (5 bases). This CDR3 is built from 14 residues. Trimming took 1 base from V and 5 from J, leaving 11 bases between them. Germline values: CDR1 SEHNR, CDR2 FQNEAQ (reference sequence). The chain's CDR3 is CASSLEWGAETQYF. The CDR3 DNA sequence: TGTGCCAGCAGCTTAGAGTGGGGCGCGGAGACCCAGTACTTC.

There are a few counts of this clone. V and J are TRBV2 and TRBJ1-1, with D unresolved. The CDR3 runs 15 residues. Germline CDR1 reads SNHLY; CDR2 reads FYNNEI. V was shortened by 2 bases and J by 3 bases, with 13 bases between the two germline ends. The CDR3 DNA reads TGTGCCAGCAGTGAATACGCAGGCGGGGACACTGAAGCTTTCTTT. This encodes CASSEYAGGDTEAFF.

The chain carries TRBV7-2 and TRBJ1-5; tentatively, D is TRBD1 (5 bases). The CDR3 totals 17 residues. V gave up 3 bases and J gave up 1 base, with 16 bases separating them. Germline CDR1 and CDR2: SGHTA and FQGNSA. Written as DNA, the CDR3 is TGTGCCAGCAGCTTCCTCATGGGGGGGTACAGCAATCAGCCCCAGCATTTT. This translates into CASSFLMGGYSNQPQHF. The whole variable domain, filled in from reference TRBV7-2 and TRBJ1-5, reads GAGVSQSPSNKVTEKGKDVELRCDPISGHTALYWYRQSLGQGLEFLIYFQGNSAPDKSGLPSDRFSAERTGGSVSTLTIQRTQQEDSAVYLCASSFLMGGYSNQPQHFGDGTRLSIL.

The chain couples TRBV4-2 to TRBJ1-5; unclear D gene. The V end was cut by 0 bases, the J end by 7 bases, with 7 bases between. CDR3 length: 13 residues. Per the germline V gene, CDR1 is LGHNA and CDR2 is YNFKEQ. The CDR3 bases are TGTGCCAGCAGCCAAGATCCGGGGCAGCCCCAGCATTTT. Protein product: CASSQDPGQPQHF.

The chain has TRBV5-6 and TRBJ2-3; the D is unclear. Germline V gene data show CDR1 as SGHDT and CDR2 as YYEEEE. This CDR3 is built from 11 residues. Trimming stripped 2 bases from V and 13 bases from J, with 11 bases between. CDR3 nucleotide sequence: TGTGCCAGCAGCTTCGAGAGTAAGAAGTATTTT. Translation gives CASSFESKKYF.

The chain carries TRBV2 and TRBJ2-5; 7 nucleotides align to TRBD1. Germline loops: CDR1 SNHLY, CDR2 FYNNEI. The CDR3 covers 15 residues. The V segment lost 8 bases and the J segment 4 bases; nucleotides outside the gene matches: 13. The CDR3 region is CASRVTTGQVETQYF. CDR3 DNA sequence: TGTGCCAGCCGCGTTACGACAGGGCAGGTAGAGACCCAGTACTTC.

This chain connects TRBV7-8 to TRBJ2-7; weak D call: TRBD1 (6 bases). Germline assignment: CDR1 SGHVS and CDR2 FQNEAQ. V was cut by 5 bases and J by 5 bases, with 16 bases left in between. The CDR3 is 14 amino acids. The DNA for the CDR3 is TGTGCCAGCAGCCCAGGGACATTTCGGAACGAGCAGTACTTC. This codes for CASSPGTFRNEQYF.

J is TRBJ1-5 and V is TRBV28, with 9 bases lining up with TRBD1. V was pared by 7 bases and J by 2 bases, with 15 bases of the junction left unmatched. Per germline, CDR1 MDHEN and CDR2 SYDVKM. CDR3 length: 18 residues. The CDR3 is CASKRQGGGIAGNQPQHF. The CDR3 nucleotides are TGTGCCAGCAAGAGACAGGGGGGTGGCATAGCGGGCAATCAGCCCCAGCATTTT.

The chain has TRBV11-2 and TRBJ2-7, with TRBD1 identical over 9 bases. V trimming: 1 base; J trimming: 4 bases; junction bases outside the gene matches: 5. The CDR3 is 15 amino acids. Germline V gene lookup returns CDR1 SGHAT and CDR2 FQNNGV. The chain's CDR3 is CASSLVPGQGYEQYF. The CDR3 nucleotides are TGTGCCAGCAGCTTAGTCCCAGGACAGGGGTACGAGCAGTACTTC.

This clone was recorded once. This chain uses TRBV30 with TRBJ1-4, with D perhaps matching TRBD1 (5 bases). The CDR3 has 15 amino acids. Germline CDR1 is GTSNPN and CDR2 is SVGIG (reference sequence). The ends were cut back, 1 base at V and 6 bases at J, with 15 bases in the middle. CDR3 residues: CAWSGGGGGDEKLFF. In DNA form, the CDR3 reads TGTGCCTGGAGTGGGGGCGGTGGGGGGGATGAAAAACTGTTTTTT.